This T cell receptor (beta chain) emerged from a study of tumor and adjacent non-tumor tissue in lung cancer. Study-wide context: Stage I to III disease affected roughly 10 men and 5 women aged about 30 to 85. General study points: TCR diversity was significantly greater in tumor than normal lung tissue. Top 100 clones took a larger repertoire share in normal lung. Shorter survival was associated with higher TCR diversity in tumors.

Ten or more counts support this clonotype. The antigen is undetermined. CDR3 length equals 15 residues. Trimming took 2 bases from V and 3 from J; bases not matched to a gene: 4. Germline-derived CDR1 and CDR2 are SGHNT and YYREEE (reference sequence). The library came from three nested PCR rounds adapted from ARM-PCR protocols. In TCRdb, the multiplex PCR reads were re-called with MiXCR into one record per CDR3 protein. Here the sample spans roughly 75,000 distinct CDR3 sequences, roughly 73% being singletons. RNA was extracted from bulk tissue without any cell sorting. Sequenced sample: lung tumor tissue. This sequence joins TRBV5-4 and TRBJ2-3; TRBD1 matches 9 bases. This clonotype was sampled from a woman aged 45 to 65 with non-small cell lung cancer. The CDR3 nucleotides read TGTGCCAGCAGCTTCCGGACAGGGGCGACAGATACGCAGTATTTT. Amino acid sequence: CASSFRTGATDTQYF.